This TCR beta chain comes out of a study of shared clonotypes between healthy human individuals. General study findings and limits: It was expected that sequencing depth would affect clonotype sharing among donors. The study drew on few donors, limiting represented genetic and exposure-history diversity.

In regard to this clone: The antigen remains unidentified.

Produced via immunoSEQ multiplex PCR; TCRdb's table is partial and in-frame only. The sample consists of roughly 2 million clones, 95% of them appearing once. The sequenced sample consisted of naive CD4+ T cells sorted from blood. Subset given: CD45RA+ positively selected. This TCR was recovered from a man between 18 and 35 years old in good health.

The CDR3 spells CASSPGPTGDTEAFF. The CDR3 DNA reads TGTGCCAGCTCCCCCGGACCTACAGGGGACACTGAAGCTTTCTTT. The chain combines TRBV18 with TRBJ1-1; the match to TRBD1 covers 7 bases. This CDR3 spans 15 amino acids. From germline, CDR1 is KGHSH and CDR2 LQKENI. Losses at the gene ends were 6 bases for V and 3 bases for J; bases not matched to a gene: 10.